These 27 T cell receptor beta chains share one sample of origin, sequenced in a study of Graves' ophthalmopathy and Graves' hyperthyroidism. TCR beta CDR3 amplification used RNA transcripts. First-round RT-PCR employed HTBI primers, with a second-round multiplex PCR after it. From the multiplex PCR reads, TCRdb called clonotypes with MiXCR, one entry per CDR3 protein. The sample shows hundreds of thousands of distinct CDR3 sequences, 35% to 50% of them seen only once. The specimen was peripheral blood. All receptors come from an adult man with Graves' ophthalmopathy.

The chain uses TRBV4-2 and TRBJ1-1, with 8 positions matching TRBD1. V gave up 4 bases and J gave up 4 bases; unmatched junction bases: 11. CDR3 length: 16 amino acids. CDR1 and CDR2 (germline): LGHNA, YNFKEQ. CDR3 sequence: CASSPTGRTGLTEAFF. CDR3 in DNA: TGTGCCAGCAGCCCGACAGGGAGGACAGGGCTCACTGAAGCTTTCTTT.

This sequence joins TRBV2 and TRBJ1-1; D unresolved. The CDR3 is made up of 13 amino acids. V lost 4 bases, J lost 0 bases, and 6 bases lay in between. Germline loops: CDR1 SNHLY, CDR2 FYNNEI. CDR3 DNA sequence: TGTGCCAGCAGTGTCCTGATGAACACTGAAGCTTTCTTT. Translated, it gives CASSVLMNTEAFF.

A remark on this clonotype: One junction end disagrees with the germline gene, perhaps due to a read error. The chain has TRBV25-1 and TRBJ1-1; D ambiguous. Germline V CDR1 and CDR2: MGHDK, SYGVNS. There are 14 residues in the CDR3. As DNA, the CDR3 is TGTGCCTGCAGTGCTGCCGCCTCCTTGAGGGAAGCTTTCTTT. It encodes CACSAAASLREAFF.

Many counts were recorded for this clonotype. The V call is TRBV2, the J call TRBJ2-7; TRBD1 agrees at 9 bases. CDR3 size: 15 residues. Germline V gene data show CDR1 as SNHLY and CDR2 as FYNNEI. The V segment lost 5 bases and the J segment 3 bases; nucleotides outside the gene matches: 8. The CDR3: CASSPGTGKGYEQYF. DNA of the CDR3: TGTGCCAGCAGTCCCGGGACAGGGAAAGGCTACGAGCAGTACTTC.

This clonotype has just a few counts. The chain carries TRBV9 and TRBJ1-3; D is unclear. There are 15 residues in the CDR3. The germline V gene encodes CDR1 SGDLS and CDR2 YYNGEE. V gave up 0 bases and J gave up 1 base, with 8 bases separating them. CDR3 sequence (DNA): TGTGCCAGCAGCGTAGGGACCTTTTCTGGAAACACCATATATTTT. Translating gives CASSVGTFSGNTIYF.

V usage is TRBV10-3 and J usage is TRBJ1-2; D gene unclear. The V gene's germline CDR1 is ENHRY and CDR2 SYGVKD. The CDR3 runs to 13 residues. Trimming removed 3 bases from V and 5 bases from J, with 10 bases in between. The CDR3 region is CAISDGRGYGYTF. In DNA, the CDR3 is TGTGCCATCAGTGACGGCAGAGGATATGGCTACACCTTC.

V is TRBV7-9 and J is TRBJ2-3; D is possibly TRBD1 or TRBD2 (6 bases each). V was shortened by 1 base and J by 2 bases, with 10 bases between the two germline ends. Germline CDR1 SEHNR, CDR2 FQNEAQ (reference sequence). The CDR3 covers 15 residues. For the CDR3, the DNA is TGTGCCAGCAGCTTAGGGGGGGCCCACACAGATACGCAGTATTTT. This sequence encodes CASSLGGAHTDTQYF.

The chain employs TRBV27 and TRBJ1-6, with D uncertain. The V end was cut by 7 bases, the J end by 6 bases, with 7 bases between. The germline V gene has CDR1 MNHEY and CDR2 SMNVEV (reference sequence). CDR3 size: 12 residues. The CDR3 here is CASKMGNSPLHF. CDR3 DNA sequence: TGTGCCAGCAAGATGGGTAATTCACCCCTCCACTTT.

This clonotype was counted once. The rearrangement links TRBV27 to TRBJ1-5; tentative D call: TRBD1 (5 bases). The CDR3 runs 17 residues. V dropped 4 bases and J dropped 1 base, with 17 bases sitting between them. Germline V gene sequence: CDR1 MNHEY, CDR2 SMNVEV (reference sequence). DNA of the CDR3: TGTGCCAGCAGTTCGACAGAGGCTCTTCGGAGCAATCAGCCCCAGCATTTT. This encodes CASSSTEALRSNQPQHF.

The CDR3 reads CASSPLTGVYGYTF. The CDR3 DNA reads as TGTGCCAGTAGTCCCCTCACAGGGGTCTATGGCTACACCTTC. The V and J genes are TRBV19 and TRBJ1-2, with TRBD1 matching over 7 bases. This CDR3 spans 14 amino acids. The junction had 7 bases not matched to a gene; V was cut back by 5 bases and J by 4 bases. Per germline, CDR1 LNHDA and CDR2 SQIVND (reference sequence).

Worth noting for this clonotype: This clone may be a read error of a much larger clone one base away. The chain couples TRBV7-9 to TRBJ2-7; D is ambiguous. Trimming took off 3 bases at V and 2 bases at J, with 11 bases between the two ends. Germline-derived CDR1 and CDR2 are SEHNR and FQNEAQ (reference sequence). CDR3 length equals 14 residues. The CDR3 is CASSFRPGPYEQYF. CDR3 sequence (DNA): TGTGCCAGCAGCTTTCGACCCGGCCCCTACGAGCAGTACTTC.

This clonotype has just a few counts. This rearrangement joins TRBV7-9 to TRBJ2-3, with D unclear. Deletions cut 5 bases from V and 1 base from J, with 10 bases between. The V gene's germline CDR1 is SEHNR and CDR2 FQNEAQ (reference sequence). CDR3 size: 14 residues. Here the CDR3 DNA reads TGTGCCAGCAGCCCCCCGGTCCGCACAGATACGCAGTATTTT. This translates into CASSPPVRTDTQYF.

This clonotype was found a few times. The rearrangement uses TRBV20-1 and TRBJ2-7, with 13 positions matching TRBD2. Trimming at V came to 7 bases and at J to 3 bases, leaving 9 bases not matched to a gene. The germline CDR1 and CDR2 sequences are DFQATT and SNEGSKA (reference sequence). The CDR3 runs to 15 residues. Here the CDR3 reads CSGLPGLAGVYEQYF. The CDR3 nucleotides read TGCAGTGGCCTCCCTGGACTAGCGGGAGTCTACGAGCAGTACTTC.

As concerns this clonotype: This likely comes from a read error, as the CDR3 has no conserved phenylalanine or tryptophan at its end. The chain joins TRBV25-1 to TRBJ1-2, with TRBD1 matching over 8 bases. The CDR3 runs to 14 residues. CDR1 is MGHDK and CDR2 is SYGVNS in the germline V gene. Trimming took 8 bases from V and 3 from J; bases not matched to a gene: 8. The CDR3 loop is CASVVTGEDYGYTS. CDR3 in DNA: TGTGCCAGCGTCGTGACAGGGGAGGACTATGGCTACACCTCC.

Here the CDR3 DNA reads TGTGCCACCAGCAGCCTACGGACAGGGAGAGATGGCTACACCTTC. Translation gives CATSSLRTGRDGYTF. The rearrangement joins TRBV15 to TRBJ1-2; 8 bases agree with TRBD1. Germline values: CDR1 LNHNV, CDR2 YYDKDF (reference sequence). V gave up 3 bases and J gave up 6 bases; unmatched junction bases: 9. The CDR3 covers 15 residues. Drawing the rest from reference TRBV15 and TRBJ1-2, the complete variable domain is DAMVIQNPRYQVTQFGKPVTLSCSQTLNHNVMYWYQQKSSQAPKLLFHYYDKDFNNEADTPDNFQSRRPNTSFCFLDIRSPGLGDTAMYLCATSSLRTGRDGYTFGSGTRLTVV.

This sequence joins TRBV5-1 and TRBJ1-1; D is uncertain. CDR1 and CDR2 from the germline V gene are SGHRS and YFSETQ. V lost 2 bases and J lost 0, with 8 bases in between. CDR3 length equals 14 residues. The CDR3 DNA reads TGCGCCAGCAGCTTCAGAACAATGAACACTGAAGCTTTCTTT. Translated: CASSFRTMNTEAFF.

The sample holds many counts of this clonotype. The rearrangement uses TRBV4-1 and TRBJ1-6; a possible D gene is TRBD1 (5 bases). V was cut by 2 bases and J by 10 bases, with 27 bases left in between. CDR1 is MGHRA and CDR2 is YSYEKL in the germline V gene. This CDR3 is built from 19 residues. Here the CDR3 DNA reads TGCGCCAGCAGCCAACCGGGACGTCGATCCGGCTTAGTTCAGTCACCCCTCCACTTT. This translates into CASSQPGRRSGLVQSPLHF.

This clonotype was detected many times. The chain carries TRBV12-3 or TRBV12-4 and TRBJ1-2, with 7 nucleotides matching TRBD1. The junction had 6 bases not matched to a gene; V was cut back by 3 bases and J by 8 bases. The CDR3 sequence is 13 residues long. This CDR3 reads CASSFQVTGGYTF. As DNA, the CDR3 is TGTGCCAGCAGTTTTCAAGTGACAGGGGGCTACACCTTC.

The chain recombines TRBV2 with TRBJ2-5; D could derive from TRBD1 or TRBD2 (5 bases each). Germline V gene sequence: CDR1 SNHLY, CDR2 FYNNEI. This CDR3 is 16 amino acids long. V dropped 7 bases and J dropped 2 bases, with 20 bases sitting between them. CDR3 residues: CASKRGLGRQQETQYF. DNA of the CDR3: TGTGCCAGCAAGAGGGGATTGGGTCGCCAACAAGAGACCCAGTACTTC.

The table lists this clonotype with many counts. V and J are TRBV3-1 and TRBJ2-5; D is perhaps TRBD1 or TRBD2 (5 bases each). This CDR3 has 14 residues. V lost 1 base and J lost 5, with 11 bases in between. Looked up from germline, CDR1 is LGHDT and CDR2 is YNNKEL (reference sequence). The CDR3 here is CASSQVGARETQYF. CDR3 DNA: TGTGCCAGCAGCCAAGTCGGGGCTCGGGAGACCCAGTACTTC.

This clonotype was recorded a few times. The chain links TRBV4-1 to TRBJ2-7; a possible D gene is TRBD1 (6 bases). The V gene's germline CDR1 is MGHRA and CDR2 YSYEKL. This CDR3 is built from 16 residues. V lost 3 bases and J 6 bases, leaving 21 bases between the germline ends. The CDR3 region is CASSHINGTNRVEQYF. In nucleotides, the CDR3 is TGCGCCAGCAGCCATATCAACGGGACAAATAGGGTCGAGCAGTACTTC.

This clonotype appeared a few times. The J gene is TRBJ1-4, the V gene TRBV5-5; D not resolved. Trimming shortened V by 1 base and J by 7 bases, and 14 bases separated the two germline ends. Looked up from germline, CDR1 is SGHKS and CDR2 is YYEKEE (reference sequence). The CDR3 covers 15 residues. The CDR3 spells CASSLQALRVEKLFF. The DNA for the CDR3 is TGTGCCAGCAGCTTGCAGGCCCTGCGTGTTGAAAAACTGTTTTTT.

The V and J genes are TRBV5-6 and TRBJ1-2; perhaps TRBD1 as D (5 bases). V was pared by 6 bases and J by 4 bases, with 25 bases between. Germline values: CDR1 SGHDT, CDR2 YYEEEE. CDR3 length: 17 amino acids. The DNA for the CDR3 is TGTGCCAGCACCGGGGCGATGGGGGAGAAGGATTCCTATGGCTACACCTTC. Residues: CASTGAMGEKDSYGYTF.

The chain has TRBV25-1 and TRBJ2-1; 7 bases line up with TRBD2. CDR1 MGHDK and CDR2 SYGVNS come from the germline V gene. The CDR3 extends over 13 amino acids. With 4 bases clipped from V and 3 bases from J, the junction kept 0 bases outside the gene matches. The CDR3 nucleotides read TGTGCCAGCAGTGGGACTAGCTACAATGAGCAGTTCTTC. The encoded protein is CASSGTSYNEQFF.

The genes are TRBV7-9 and TRBJ1-6; no clear D gene. CDR1 is SEHNR and CDR2 is FQNEAQ in the germline V gene (reference sequence). The CDR3 is 15 residues long. Trimming took off 5 bases at V and 0 bases at J, with 8 bases between the two ends. As DNA, the CDR3 is TGTGCCAGCAGCACGGTAGGCTCCTATAATTCACCCCTCCACTTT. Encoded protein: CASSTVGSYNSPLHF.

The CDR3 sequence: CSARVSHRARDENGYTF. The CDR3 bases are TGCAGTGCTAGAGTAAGCCACAGGGCGAGGGATGAAAATGGCTACACCTTC. This chain links TRBV20-1 with TRBJ1-2; possible D gene TRBD1, 6 bases. The germline CDR1 and CDR2 sequences are DFQATT and SNEGSKA (reference sequence). The CDR3 totals 17 residues. Trimming shortened V by 1 base and J by 6 bases, and 24 bases separated the two germline ends.

This clonotype has ten or more counts. The V gene is TRBV7-2, the J gene TRBJ2-5; 8 bases line up with TRBD1. This CDR3 has 15 residues. V lost 3 bases, J lost 0 bases, and 3 bases stayed unmatched. Germline CDR1 is SGHTA and CDR2 is FQGNSA. The CDR3 DNA sequence: TGTGCCAGCAGCTTGATCAGGGGGCACCAAGAGACCCAGTACTTC. Its protein is CASSLIRGHQETQYF.